This T cell receptor beta chain derives from a study of cytomegalovirus exposure and HLA in healthy donors. The V end was cut by 4 bases, the J end by 5 bases, with 9 bases between. This CDR3 has 14 amino acids. The V gene's germline CDR1 is LNHNV and CDR2 YYDKDF (reference sequence). Primers for the PCR totalled 60 Vbeta and 13 Jbeta. TCRdb's table, derived via immunoSEQ multiplex PCR, lists solely in-frame clones and lacks some. The sample comprises approximately 150,000 clones, over 75% of which are singletons, and around 2% rests with the top ten. The clonotype was recovered from a human donor in good health. The sample taken for sequencing was PBMCs. This chain links TRBV15 with TRBJ1-6; D gene unclear. The chain's CDR3 is CATSTTQNNSPLHF. The CDR3 coding sequence is TGTGCCACCAGCACCACACAGAATAATTCACCCCTCCACTTT.